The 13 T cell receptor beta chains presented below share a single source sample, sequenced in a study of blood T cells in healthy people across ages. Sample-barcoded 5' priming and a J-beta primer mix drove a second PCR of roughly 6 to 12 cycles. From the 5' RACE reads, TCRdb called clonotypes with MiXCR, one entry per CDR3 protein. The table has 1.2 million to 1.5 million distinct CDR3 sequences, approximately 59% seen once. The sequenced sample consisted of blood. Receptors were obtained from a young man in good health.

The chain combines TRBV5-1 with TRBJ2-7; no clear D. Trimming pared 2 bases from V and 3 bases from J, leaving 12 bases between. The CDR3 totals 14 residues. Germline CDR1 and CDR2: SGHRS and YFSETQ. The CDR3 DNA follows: TGCGCCAGCAGCTTTCGGGCAGTCCACTACGAGCAGTACTTC. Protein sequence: CASSFRAVHYEQYF. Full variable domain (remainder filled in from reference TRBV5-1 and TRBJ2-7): KAGVTQTPRYLIKTRGQQVTLSCSPISGHRSVSWYQQTPGQGLQFLFEYFSETQRNKGNFPGRFSGRQFSNSRSEMNVSTLELGDSALYLCASSFRAVHYEQYFGPGTRLTVT.

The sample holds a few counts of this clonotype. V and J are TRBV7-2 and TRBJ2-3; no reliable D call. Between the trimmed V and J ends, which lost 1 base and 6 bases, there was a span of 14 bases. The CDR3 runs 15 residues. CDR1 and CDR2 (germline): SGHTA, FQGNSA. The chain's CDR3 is CASSLVGAPYDTQYF. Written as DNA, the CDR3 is TGTGCCAGCAGCTTAGTGGGCGCCCCGTACGATACGCAGTATTTT.

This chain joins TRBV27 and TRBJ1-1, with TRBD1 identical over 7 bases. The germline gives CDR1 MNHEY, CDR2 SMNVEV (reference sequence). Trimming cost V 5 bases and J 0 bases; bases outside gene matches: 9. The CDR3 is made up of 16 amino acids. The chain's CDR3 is CASSALAGGMNTEAFF. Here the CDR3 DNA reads TGTGCCAGCAGTGCCCTGGCAGGGGGAATGAACACTGAAGCTTTCTTT.

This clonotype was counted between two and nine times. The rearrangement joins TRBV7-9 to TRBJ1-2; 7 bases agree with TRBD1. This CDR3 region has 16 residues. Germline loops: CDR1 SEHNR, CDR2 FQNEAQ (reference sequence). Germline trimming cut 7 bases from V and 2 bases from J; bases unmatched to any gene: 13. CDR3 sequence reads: CASTNTRTGSNYGYTF. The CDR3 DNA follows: TGTGCCAGCACCAATACTAGGACAGGATCAAACTATGGCTACACCTTC.

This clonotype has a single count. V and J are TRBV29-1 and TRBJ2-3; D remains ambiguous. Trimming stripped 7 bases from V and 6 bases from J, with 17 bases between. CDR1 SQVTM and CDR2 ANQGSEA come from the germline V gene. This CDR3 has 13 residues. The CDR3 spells CSADKGRRDTQYF. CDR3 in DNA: TGCAGCGCTGATAAGGGAAGAAGGGATACGCAGTATTTT.

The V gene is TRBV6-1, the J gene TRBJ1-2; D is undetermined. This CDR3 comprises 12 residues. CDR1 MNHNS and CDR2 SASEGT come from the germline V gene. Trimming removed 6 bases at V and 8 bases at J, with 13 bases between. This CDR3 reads CASRSVGGGYTF. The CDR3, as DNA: TGTGCCAGCAGGTCCGTGGGAGGGGGCTACACCTTC.

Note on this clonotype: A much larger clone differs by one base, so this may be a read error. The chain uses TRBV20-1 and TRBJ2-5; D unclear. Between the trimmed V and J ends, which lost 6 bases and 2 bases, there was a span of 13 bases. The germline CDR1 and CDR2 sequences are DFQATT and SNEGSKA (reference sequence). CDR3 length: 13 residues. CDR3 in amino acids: CSATAARQETQYF. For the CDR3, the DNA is TGCAGTGCAACCGCGGCACGTCAAGAGACCCAGTACTTC.

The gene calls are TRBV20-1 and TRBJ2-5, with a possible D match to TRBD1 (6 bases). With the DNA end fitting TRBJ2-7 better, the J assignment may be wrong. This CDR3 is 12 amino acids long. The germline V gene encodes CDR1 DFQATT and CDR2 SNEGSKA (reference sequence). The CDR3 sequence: CSASDTGNEQYF. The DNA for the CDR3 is TGCAGTGCTAGCGATACAGGGAACGAGCAGTACTTC.

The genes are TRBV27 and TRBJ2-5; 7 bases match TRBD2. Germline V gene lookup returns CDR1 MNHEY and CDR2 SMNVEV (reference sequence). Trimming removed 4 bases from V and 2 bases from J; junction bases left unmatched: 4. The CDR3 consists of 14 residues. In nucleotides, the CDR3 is TGTGCCAGCAGTTGGGGGGGGAATCAAGAGACCCAGTACTTC. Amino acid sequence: CASSWGGNQETQYF.

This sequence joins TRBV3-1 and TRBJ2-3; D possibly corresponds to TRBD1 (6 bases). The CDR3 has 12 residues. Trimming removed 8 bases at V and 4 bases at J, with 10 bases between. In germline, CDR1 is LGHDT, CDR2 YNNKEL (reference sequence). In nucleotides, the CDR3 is TGTGCCAGCGGTCAGGGGTCAGATACGCAGTATTTT. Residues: CASGQGSDTQYF.

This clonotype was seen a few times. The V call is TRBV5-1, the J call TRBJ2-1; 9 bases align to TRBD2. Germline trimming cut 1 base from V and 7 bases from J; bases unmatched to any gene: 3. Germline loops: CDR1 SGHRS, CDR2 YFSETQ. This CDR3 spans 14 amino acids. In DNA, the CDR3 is TGCGCCAGCAGCTTGCGAAGCGGGGGGAATGAGCAGTTCTTC. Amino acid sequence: CASSLRSGGNEQFF.

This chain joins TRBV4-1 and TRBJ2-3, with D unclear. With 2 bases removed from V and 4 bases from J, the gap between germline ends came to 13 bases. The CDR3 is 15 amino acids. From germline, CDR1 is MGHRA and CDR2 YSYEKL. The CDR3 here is CASSQQPGTADTQYF. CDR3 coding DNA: TGCGCCAGCAGCCAACAACCAGGCACGGCAGATACGCAGTATTTT.

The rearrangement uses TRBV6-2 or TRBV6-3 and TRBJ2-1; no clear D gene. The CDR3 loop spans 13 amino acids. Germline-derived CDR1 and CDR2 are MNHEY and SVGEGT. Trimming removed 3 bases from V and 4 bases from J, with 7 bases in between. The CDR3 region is CASSYLGYNEQFF. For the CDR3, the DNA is TGTGCCAGCAGTTATCTGGGGTACAATGAGCAGTTCTTC.